A single sample gave rise to the 4 T cell receptor beta chains below, sequenced in a study of T cell responses to AZD1222 COVID-19 vaccine. Profiling relied on immunoSEQ multiplex PCR, and the TCRdb table lists in-frame clones only, not all of them. The sample shows tens of thousands of clones, about nine tenths of them seen only once. The input for sequencing was peripheral blood, taken 28 days after the second AZD1222 dose. The receptor source for this set is an adult who received the AZD1222 COVID-19 vaccine.

The genes are TRBV5-1 and TRBJ2-1; no clear D gene. Trimming stripped 4 bases from V and 5 bases from J, with 19 bases between. CDR1 and CDR2 from the germline V gene are SGHRS and YFSETQ. The CDR3 length is 16 residues. CDR3 sequence (DNA): TGCGCCAGCAGCCAGCCCAAATGGGAACTCAACAATGAGCAGTTCTTC. Protein sequence: CASSQPKWELNNEQFF.

This rearrangement joins TRBV10-2 to TRBJ1-1, with D hard to call. Trimming shortened V by 6 bases and J by 1 base, and 12 bases separated the two germline ends. The CDR3 totals 14 residues. Germline CDR1 reads WSHSY; CDR2 reads SAAADI. The CDR3 bases are TGCGCCAGCAGAGGACCGCAGAGGAACACTGAAGCTTTCTTT. Protein product: CASRGPQRNTEAFF.

This clone was detected only a few times. The V call is TRBV6-5, the J call TRBJ1-5; 9 positions agree with TRBD1. CDR1 is MNHEY, CDR2 SVGAGI, per germline. Trimming took 6 bases from V and 5 from J; bases not matched to a gene: 5. The CDR3 spans 14 residues. The CDR3: CASRSDRGDQPQHF. In nucleotides, the CDR3 is TGTGCCAGCAGATCCGACAGGGGGGATCAGCCCCAGCATTTT.

The chain joins TRBV28 to TRBJ1-5; tentatively, D is TRBD1 (5 bases). The CDR3 covers 11 residues. V was clipped by 10 bases and J by 6 bases, with 10 bases between them. Germline loops: CDR1 MDHEN, CDR2 SYDVKM. Here the CDR3 reads CATGGSQPQHF. As DNA, the CDR3 is TGTGCCACCGGGGGGTCTCAGCCCCAGCATTTT.